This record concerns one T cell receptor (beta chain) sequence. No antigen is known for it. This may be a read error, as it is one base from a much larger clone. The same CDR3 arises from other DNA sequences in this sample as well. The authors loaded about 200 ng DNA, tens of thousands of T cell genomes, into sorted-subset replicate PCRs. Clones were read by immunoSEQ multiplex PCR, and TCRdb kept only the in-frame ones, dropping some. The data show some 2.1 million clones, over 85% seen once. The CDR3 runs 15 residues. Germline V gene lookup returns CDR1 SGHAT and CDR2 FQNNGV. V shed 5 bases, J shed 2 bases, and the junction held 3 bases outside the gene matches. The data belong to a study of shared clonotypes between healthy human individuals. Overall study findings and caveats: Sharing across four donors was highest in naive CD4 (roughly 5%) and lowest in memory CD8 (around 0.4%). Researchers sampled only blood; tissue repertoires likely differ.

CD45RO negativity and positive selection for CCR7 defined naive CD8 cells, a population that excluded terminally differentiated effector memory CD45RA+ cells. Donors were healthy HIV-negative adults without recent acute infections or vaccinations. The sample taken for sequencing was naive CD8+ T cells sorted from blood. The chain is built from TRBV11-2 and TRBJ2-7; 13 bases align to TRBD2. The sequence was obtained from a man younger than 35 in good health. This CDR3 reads CASSLGTSGAYEQYF. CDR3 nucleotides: TGTGCCAGCAGCCTGGGGACTAGCGGGGCCTACGAGCAGTACTTC.